The 17 T cell receptor beta chains in this list originate from one sample, sequenced in a study of blood T cell repertoires in COVID-19. Assay: immunoSEQ multiplex PCR; the TCRdb copy retains only in-frame clones and omits some. Of 40,000 or so clones listed, 86% are singletons. Sequenced material: peripheral blood. The receptors were gathered from a man aged 40-55 years with active COVID-19.

This clone was seen once. The chain has TRBV5-8 and TRBJ1-2; the D gene is possibly TRBD1 (5 bases). Germline assignment: CDR1 SGHTS and CDR2 YDEGEE. V was trimmed by 5 bases and J by 8 bases, leaving 7 bases between them. The CDR3 is 10 amino acids. The chain's CDR3 is CASRGGGYTF. In DNA, the CDR3 is TGTGCCAGCAGGGGGGGAGGCTACACCTTC.

The CDR3 loop reads CASSPVKTGSQHF. CDR3 DNA sequence: TGTGCCAGCTCCCCGGTTAAAACAGGGTCGCAGCATTTT. The chain joins TRBV18 to TRBJ1-5; TRBD1 might be the D (6 bases). Germline-derived CDR1 and CDR2 are KGHSH and LQKENI. V lost 6 bases and J 13 bases, leaving 19 bases between the germline ends. The CDR3 covers 13 residues.

The rearrangement uses TRBV7-8 and TRBJ1-1; 7 bases are a match to TRBD1. The CDR3 extends over 16 amino acids. The V and J ends lost 1 base and 3 bases, in that order; junction bases with no gene match: 8. The germline V gene encodes CDR1 SGHVS and CDR2 FQNEAQ. The CDR3 region is CASSLDTYRGDTEAFF. In DNA form, the CDR3 reads TGTGCCAGCAGCTTAGATACGTACAGGGGAGACACTGAAGCTTTCTTT.

The CDR3 spells CASRLTGFSNQPQHF. CDR3 nucleotides: TGTGCCAGCAGACTCACAGGTTTTAGCAATCAGCCCCAGCATTTT. The chain combines TRBV27 with TRBJ1-5; possibly TRBD1 for D (5 bases). The V end was cut by 6 bases, the J end by 0 bases, with 12 bases between. Germline CDR1 is MNHEY and CDR2 is SMNVEV (reference sequence). The CDR3 is 15 amino acids.

The table lists this clone with a few counts. V and J are TRBV7-8 and TRBJ2-7; 8 bases are shared with TRBD1. This CDR3 is 18 amino acids long. CDR1 is SGHVS and CDR2 is FQNEAQ in the germline V gene. J was trimmed by 1 base and V by 6 bases; bases with no gene match: 17. CDR3 bases: TGTGCCAGCAGTCGAGCAGGGGGCAGCAGGGCCGCATCCTACGAGCAGTACTTC. Translation: CASSRAGGSRAASYEQYF. The full variable domain, its missing parts supplied by reference TRBV7-8 and TRBJ2-7, is GAGVSQSPRYKVAKRGQDVALRCDPISGHVSLFWYQQALGQGPEFLTYFQNEAQLDKSGLPSDRFFAERPEGSVSTLKIQRTQQEDSAVYLCASSRAGGSRAASYEQYFGPGTRLTVT.

This clone was counted a few times. The chain combines TRBV20-1 with TRBJ1-2; D might be TRBD1 (6 bases). V lost 3 bases and J lost 6, with 17 bases in between. This CDR3 has 14 residues. Germline V CDR1 and CDR2: DFQATT, SNEGSKA (reference sequence). This CDR3 is CSASPGQLGDGYTF. The CDR3 nucleotides are TGCAGTGCTAGTCCCGGACAGCTTGGGGATGGCTACACCTTC.

V gene TRBV27 combines with J gene TRBJ2-3; 7 bases line up with TRBD1. The trim removed 1 base at V and 0 bases at J, leaving 7 bases unmatched. There are 17 residues in the CDR3. In germline, CDR1 is MNHEY, CDR2 SMNVEV (reference sequence). The DNA of the CDR3 is TGTGCCAGCAGTTTATTCCCGGACAGGAGTAGCACAGATACGCAGTATTTT. Its translation is CASSLFPDRSSTDTQYF.

This clone was recorded only once. The rearrangement joins TRBV30 to TRBJ2-1, with TRBD2 identical over 11 bases. Germline V gene data show CDR1 as GTSNPN and CDR2 as SVGIG (reference sequence). V lost 4 bases to trimming and J lost 8 bases; unmatched junction nucleotides: 1. The CDR3 loop spans 12 amino acids. CDR3 bases: TGTGCCTGGACTAGCGGGAGGTATGAGCAGTTCTTC. This translates into CAWTSGRYEQFF.

The chain links TRBV6-5 to TRBJ2-7; 10 nucleotides agree with TRBD2. This CDR3 contains 15 residues. In germline, CDR1 is MNHEY, CDR2 SVGAGI. V shed 4 bases and J 4 bases; nucleotides not matched to a gene: 7. CDR3 coding DNA: TGTGCCAGCAGTTGGACTAGCGGCGGTCCTTACGAGCAGTACTTC. Translated, it gives CASSWTSGGPYEQYF.

CDR3 sequence: CASSRTAGNTIYF. In DNA, the CDR3 is TGTGCCAGTAGTAGGACAGCTGGAAACACCATATATTTT. The rearrangement uses TRBV19 and TRBJ1-3; D is perhaps TRBD1 (6 bases). Trimming stripped 4 bases from V and 2 bases from J, with 6 bases between. The CDR3 contains 13 residues. Germline V gene sequence: CDR1 LNHDA, CDR2 SQIVND (reference sequence).

The gene calls are TRBV6-2 or TRBV6-3 and TRBJ2-2, with TRBD1 identical over 8 bases. The CDR3 is 17 residues long. Trimming at V came to 0 bases and at J to 11 bases, leaving 14 bases not matched to a gene. Germline V lookup: CDR1 MNHEY, CDR2 SVGEGT. Here the CDR3 reads CASSYSRGVTGAVELFF. The CDR3, as DNA: TGTGCCAGCAGTTACTCGAGAGGAGTGACAGGGGCCGTCGAGCTGTTTTTT.

This chain links TRBV11-3 with TRBJ2-3, with D tentatively TRBD2 (6 bases). Germline V gene data show CDR1 as SGHNT and CDR2 as YENEEA. Trimming stripped 5 bases from V and 1 base from J, with 19 bases between. This CDR3 region has 17 residues. The CDR3 DNA is TGTGCCAGCAGCCCAAGGAGGTCGGGGGATGGCACAGATACGCAGTATTTT. It specifies CASSPRRSGDGTDTQYF. The variable domain in full, with the rest retrieved from reference TRBV11-3 and TRBJ2-3, is EAGVVQSPRYKIIEKKQPVAFWCNPISGHNTLYWYLQNLGQGPELLIRYENEEAVDDSQLPKDRFSAERLKGVDSTLKIQPAELGDSAVYLCASSPRRSGDGTDTQYFGPGTRLTVL.

This clone was seen only once. The chain carries TRBV29-1 and TRBJ1-2; 10 bases are a match to TRBD1. Per the germline V gene, CDR1 is SQVTM and CDR2 is ANQGSEA. This CDR3 region has 17 residues. V trimming: 1 base; J trimming: 1 base; junction bases outside the gene matches: 9. The CDR3 loop is CSVEAPGQGKRNYGYTF. The CDR3, as DNA: TGCAGCGTTGAAGCCCCGGGACAGGGGAAGCGTAACTATGGCTACACCTTC.

Comment on this clone: This sample also contains other DNA sequences that code for the same CDR3. The chain has TRBV19 and TRBJ2-7; TRBD2 matches at 9 bases. Germline CDR1 LNHDA, CDR2 SQIVND (reference sequence). This CDR3 comprises 16 residues. The V segment lost 4 bases and the J segment 2 bases; nucleotides outside the gene matches: 9. The CDR3 loop is CASSSLTSGGPYEQYF. The DNA of the CDR3 is TGTGCCAGTAGTAGTCTGACTAGCGGAGGGCCCTACGAGCAGTACTTC.

Written as DNA, the CDR3 is TGTGCCAGCAGTTTTTCAGGGGCCTATGAAAAACTGTTTTTT. Amino acid sequence: CASSFSGAYEKLFF. The chain uses TRBV28 and TRBJ1-4; D possibly corresponds to TRBD1 (6 bases). V was pared by 3 bases and J by 6 bases, with 11 bases between. CDR1 is MDHEN, CDR2 SYDVKM, per germline. This CDR3 is 14 amino acids long.

The V gene is TRBV5-5, the J gene TRBJ1-6; the D gene is possibly TRBD1 (5 bases). The germline V gene encodes CDR1 SGHKS and CDR2 YYEKEE (reference sequence). The germline V and J ends were trimmed by 4 bases and 7 bases, with 9 bases remaining between them. The CDR3 runs 13 residues. The CDR3 region has the DNA TGTGCCAGCAGCCCGGAGGGGAATTCACCCCTCCACTTT. Encoded protein: CASSPEGNSPLHF. The full variable domain, rest sourced from reference TRBV5-5 and TRBJ1-6, is DAGVTQSPTHLIKTRGQQVTLRCSPISGHKSVSWYQQVLGQGPQFIFQYYEKEERGRGNFPDRFSARQFPNYSSELNVNALLLGDSALYLCASSPEGNSPLHFGNGTRLTVT.

The chain couples TRBV24-1 to TRBJ2-5; the D gene is possibly TRBD2 (6 bases). The CDR3 is 15 amino acids. Looked up from germline, CDR1 is KGHDR and CDR2 is SFDVKD. Between the trimmed V and J ends, which lost 3 bases and 2 bases, there was a span of 12 bases. This CDR3 reads CATSDPRDSQETQYF. The CDR3, as DNA: TGTGCCACCAGTGATCCGCGGGACTCACAAGAGACCCAGTACTTC.